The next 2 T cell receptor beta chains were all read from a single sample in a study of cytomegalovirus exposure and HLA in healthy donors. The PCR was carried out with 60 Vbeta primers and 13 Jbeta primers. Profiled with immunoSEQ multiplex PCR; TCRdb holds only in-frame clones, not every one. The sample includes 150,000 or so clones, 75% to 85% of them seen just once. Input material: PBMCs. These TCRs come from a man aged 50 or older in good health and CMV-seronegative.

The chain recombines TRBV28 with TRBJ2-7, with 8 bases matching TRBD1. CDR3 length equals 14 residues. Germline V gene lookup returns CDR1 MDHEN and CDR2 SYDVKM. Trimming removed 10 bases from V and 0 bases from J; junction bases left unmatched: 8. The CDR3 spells CATESDRVSYEQYF. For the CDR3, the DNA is TGTGCCACCGAATCGGACAGGGTCTCCTACGAGCAGTACTTC. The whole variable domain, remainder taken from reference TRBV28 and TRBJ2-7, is DVKVTQSSRYLVKRTGEKVFLECVQDMDHENMFWYRQDPGLGLRLIYFSYDVKMKEKGDIPEGYSVSREKKERFSLILESASTNQTSMYLCATESDRVSYEQYFGPGTRLTVT.

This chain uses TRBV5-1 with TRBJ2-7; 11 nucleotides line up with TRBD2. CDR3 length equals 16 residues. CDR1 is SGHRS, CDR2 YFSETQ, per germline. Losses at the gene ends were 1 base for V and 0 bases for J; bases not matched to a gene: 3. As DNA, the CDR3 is TGCGCCAGCAGCTTGCAAACTAGCGGGAGCTCCTACGAGCAGTACTTC. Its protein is CASSLQTSGSSYEQYF.